This TCR beta chain emerged from a study of blood T cell repertoires in COVID-19. As regards this clone: One base away lies a much larger clone, so this may be a sequencing read error. At the DNA level, this CDR3 is encoded by other sequences in the same sample as well.

Cohorts were based on clinical histories the participants reported. Profiling relied on immunoSEQ multiplex PCR, and the TCRdb table lists in-frame clones only, not all of them. The repertoire consists of over 110,000 clones, with 84% occurring once and the leading ten covering 3.9%. The receptor was isolated from a man aged 50 to 59 in a cohort exposed to, infected with or recovered from COVID-19 (not recorded which). The specimen sequenced was PBMCs or T cells enriched from blood (not recorded which).

As DNA, the CDR3 is TGTGCCAGCAGCTTAGCGGGGAGCACAGATACGCAGTATTTT. Encoded protein: CASSLAGSTDTQYF. The V and J genes are TRBV7-3 and TRBJ2-3; perhaps TRBD2 as D (6 bases). V lost 2 bases, J lost 0 bases, and 6 bases lay in between. Germline CDR1 and CDR2: SGHTA and FQGTGA. CDR3 length: 14 amino acids.